This T cell receptor (beta chain) is from a study of technical replicates of blood from several donors. Deletions cut 7 bases from V and 2 bases from J, with 12 bases between. The CDR3 has 14 amino acids. CDR1 is MNHEY, CDR2 SVGAGI, per germline. This table comes from immunoSEQ multiplex PCR, and its TCRdb copy is limited to in-frame clones, with some not included. Counted here are nearly 80,000 clones, more than 85% occurring once; the ten biggest clones make up 0.41%. Sequenced material: T cells isolated from PBMCs. The genes are TRBV6-5 and TRBJ2-1; maybe TRBD2 (6 bases). This receptor was identified in a human donor in good health. Written as DNA, the CDR3 is TGTGCCAGCATGAGCGGGCCAACCTACAATGAGCAGTTCTTC. Its protein product is CASMSGPTYNEQFF.